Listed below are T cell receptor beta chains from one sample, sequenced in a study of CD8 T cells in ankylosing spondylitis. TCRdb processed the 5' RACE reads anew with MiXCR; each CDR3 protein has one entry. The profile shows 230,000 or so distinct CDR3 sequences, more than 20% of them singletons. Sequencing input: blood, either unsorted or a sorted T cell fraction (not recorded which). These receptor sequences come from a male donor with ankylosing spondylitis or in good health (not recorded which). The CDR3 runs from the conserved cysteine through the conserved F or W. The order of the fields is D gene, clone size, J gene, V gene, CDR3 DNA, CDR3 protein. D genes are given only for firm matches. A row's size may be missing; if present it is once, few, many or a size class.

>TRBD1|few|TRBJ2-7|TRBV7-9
TGTGCCAGCAGTTTATTCCGGGGACAGGGACCATACGAGCAGTACTTC
CASSLFRGQGPYEQYF
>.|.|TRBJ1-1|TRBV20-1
TGCAGTGCTAGTTACTCAATAAACACTGAAGCTTTCTTT
CSASYSINTEAFF
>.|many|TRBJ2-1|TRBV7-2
TGTGCCAGCAGCCCCTATCTAAACAATGAGCAGTTCTTC
CASSPYLNNEQFF
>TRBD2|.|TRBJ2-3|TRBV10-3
TGTGCCATCACTGCGGGGGGGCATGGAGATACGCAGTATTTT
CAITAGGHGDTQYF
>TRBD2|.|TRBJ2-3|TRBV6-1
TGTGCCAGCAGTGACCTAGCGGGGGGGCTCGATACGCAGTATTTT
CASSDLAGGLDTQYF
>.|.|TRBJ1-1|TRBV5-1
TGCGCCAGCAGCTTTTATGCAGGGGTGAACACTGAAGCTTTCTTT
CASSFYAGVNTEAFF
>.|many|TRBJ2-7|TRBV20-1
TGCAGTGCTAGGGGGGCAGACCCCTACGAGCAGTACTTC
CSARGADPYEQYF
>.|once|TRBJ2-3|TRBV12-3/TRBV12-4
TGTGCCAGCAGCCCCTCGGGAGCACCTAGCACAGATACGCAGTATTTT
CASSPSGAPSTDTQYF
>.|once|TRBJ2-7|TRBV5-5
TGTGCCAGCAGACGTGAACGGTACTACGAGCAGTACTTC
CASRRERYYEQYF
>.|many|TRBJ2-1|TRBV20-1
TGCAGTGCGGGGAGTCTGGGTCCGAGGTTCTTC
CSAGSLGPRFF
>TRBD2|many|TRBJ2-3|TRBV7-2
TGTGCCAGCAGCGCCGGACTAGCGGGGGGCCTAGATACGCAGTATTTT
CASSAGLAGGLDTQYF
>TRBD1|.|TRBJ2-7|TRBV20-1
TGCAGTGCTGGGTGGGCGGGACAGGGCAGGAAGGGAGCTTACGAGCAGTACTTC
CSAGWAGQGRKGAYEQYF
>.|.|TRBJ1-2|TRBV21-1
TGTGCCAGCAGCAAAGCAAGAGGCAGGGTCTTAGCTAACTATGGCTACACCTTC
CASSKARGRVLANYGYTF
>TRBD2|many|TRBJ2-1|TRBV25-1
TGTGCCAGCAGCGGGGTCGGGGGGGCCCCCAATGAGCAGTTCTTC
CASSGVGGAPNEQFF
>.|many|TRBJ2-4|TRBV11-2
TGTGCCAGCAGCTCGCCAGCTGCCAAAAACATTCAGTACTTC
CASSSPAAKNIQYF
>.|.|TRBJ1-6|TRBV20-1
TGCAGTGCTAGGGCTGATGATAATTCACCCCTCCACTTT
CSARADDNSPLHF
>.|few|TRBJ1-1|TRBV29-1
TGCAGCGTTGCAAAAAGACAGGTGAACACTGAAGCTTTCTTT
CSVAKRQVNTEAFF
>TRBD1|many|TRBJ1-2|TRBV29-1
TGCAGCGTTGGTCGGTCAGGGGGTGCGGACTACACCTTC
CSVGRSGGADYTF
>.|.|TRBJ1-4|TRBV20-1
TGCAGTGCTAGAGATCTGGGCCAGGTTGAAAAACTGTTTTTT
CSARDLGQVEKLFF
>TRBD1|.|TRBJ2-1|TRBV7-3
TGTGCCAGCAGCTTATCTGGACAGGACCACAATGAGCAGTTCTTC
CASSLSGQDHNEQFF
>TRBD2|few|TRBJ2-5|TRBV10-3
TGTGCCACTCGGACTAGCGGGGGGGCTCAAGAGACCCAGTACTTC
CATRTSGGAQETQYF
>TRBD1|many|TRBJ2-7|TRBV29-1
TGCAGCGTTGAAGTCCGGACAGGGGTGGACGAGCAGTACTTC
CSVEVRTGVDEQYF
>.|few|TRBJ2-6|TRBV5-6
TGTGCCAGCAGCTTACGTCAGGCGGGGGCCAACGTCCTGACTTTC
CASSLRQAGANVLTF
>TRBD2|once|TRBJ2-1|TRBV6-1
TGTGCCAGCAAGAGAACTCAGGGTCCCGCTAGCGGGTACCGGAATGAGCAGTTCTTC
CASKRTQGPASGYRNEQFF
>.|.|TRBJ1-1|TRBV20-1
TGCAGTGCTAGAGATAGGATTGGCCGGAACACTGAAGCTTTCTTT
CSARDRIGRNTEAFF
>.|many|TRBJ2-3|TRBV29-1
TGCAGCGTTGAAGGAAGTCCACAGTACGGAGCAGATACGCAGTATTTT
CSVEGSPQYGADTQYF
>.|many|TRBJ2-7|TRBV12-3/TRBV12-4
TGTGCCAGCAGTCTAGGAGTCGAGCAGTACTTC
CASSLGVEQYF
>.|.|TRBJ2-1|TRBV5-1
TGCGCCAGCAGCTTCACAGACAGCTCCTACAATGAGCAGTTCTTC
CASSFTDSSYNEQFF
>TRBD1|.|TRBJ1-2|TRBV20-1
TGCAGTGCTAGTAGTACAGGGGGCTATGGCTACACCTTC
CSASSTGGYGYTF
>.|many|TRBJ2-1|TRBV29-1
TGCAGCGTCCGGGACATATCCTACAATGAGCAGTTCTTC
CSVRDISYNEQFF
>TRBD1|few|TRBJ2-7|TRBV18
TGTGCCAGCTCACCACCGGGACAGACCTACGAGCAGTACTTC
CASSPPGQTYEQYF
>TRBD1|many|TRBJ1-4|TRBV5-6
TGTGCCAGCCATCATAGGACAGGGGGAAAACTGTTTTTT
CASHHRTGGKLFF
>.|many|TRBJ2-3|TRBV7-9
TGTGCCAGCAGCTTAGAAGCGGGAGATACGCAGTATTTT
CASSLEAGDTQYF
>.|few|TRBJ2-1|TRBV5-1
TGCGCCAGCAGCTTGGGGGGCTTAGAGCAGTTCTTC
CASSLGGLEQFF
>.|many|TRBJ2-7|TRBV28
TGTGCCAGCAGTTTCTCTAAATACGAGCAGTACTTC
CASSFSKYEQYF
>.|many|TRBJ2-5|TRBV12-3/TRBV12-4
TGTGCCAGCAGACCCGGACCGGGTCGTGAGACCCAGTACTTC
CASRPGPGRETQYF
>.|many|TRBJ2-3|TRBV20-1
TGCAGTGCTAGAGTGGGGGGTTCCACAGATACGCAGTATTTT
CSARVGGSTDTQYF
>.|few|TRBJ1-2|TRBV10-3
TGTGCCATCAGTGACGGGGAGTACTATGGCTACACCTTC
CAISDGEYYGYTF